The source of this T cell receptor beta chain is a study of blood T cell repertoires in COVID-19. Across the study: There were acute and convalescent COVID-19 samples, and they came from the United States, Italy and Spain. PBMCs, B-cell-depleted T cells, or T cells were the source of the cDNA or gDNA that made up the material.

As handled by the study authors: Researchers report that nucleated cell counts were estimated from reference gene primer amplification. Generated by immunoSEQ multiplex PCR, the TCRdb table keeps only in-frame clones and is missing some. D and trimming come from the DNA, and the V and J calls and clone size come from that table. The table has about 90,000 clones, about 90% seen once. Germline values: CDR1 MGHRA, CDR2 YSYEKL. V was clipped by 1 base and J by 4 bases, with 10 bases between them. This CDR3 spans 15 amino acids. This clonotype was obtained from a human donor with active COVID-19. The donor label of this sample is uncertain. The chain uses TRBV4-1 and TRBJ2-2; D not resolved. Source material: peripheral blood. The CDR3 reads CASSQGPVITGELFF. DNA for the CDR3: TGCGCCAGCAGCCAAGGTCCGGTAATCACCGGGGAGCTGTTTTTT.